This TCR beta chain came from a study of blood T cell repertoires in COVID-19. Background on the study: Sites across the United States, Italy and Spain contributed samples from acute and convalescent COVID-19. The cDNA or gDNA used as material had been derived from T cells, B-cell-depleted T cells, or PBMCs.

The V end lost 0 bases, the J end lost 4 bases, and 4 bases lay between the germline ends. The CDR3 is 13 residues long. Germline lookup yields CDR1 SGHRS and CDR2 YFSETQ. Per the original data handling: Researchers report that nucleated cell counts were estimated from reference gene primer amplification. Generated by immunoSEQ multiplex PCR, the TCRdb table keeps only in-frame clones and is missing some. D and trimming come from the DNA, and the V and J calls and clone size come from that table. The table shows approximately 110,000 clones, with around 86% occurring only once. The receptor comes from a man in his fifties with acute or convalescent COVID-19. The sequencing input was peripheral blood. The chain carries TRBV5-1 and TRBJ2-2; D unclear. In DNA form, the CDR3 reads TGCGCCAGCAGCTTGGGCAGCACCGGGGAGCTGTTTTTT. It encodes CASSLGSTGELFF.